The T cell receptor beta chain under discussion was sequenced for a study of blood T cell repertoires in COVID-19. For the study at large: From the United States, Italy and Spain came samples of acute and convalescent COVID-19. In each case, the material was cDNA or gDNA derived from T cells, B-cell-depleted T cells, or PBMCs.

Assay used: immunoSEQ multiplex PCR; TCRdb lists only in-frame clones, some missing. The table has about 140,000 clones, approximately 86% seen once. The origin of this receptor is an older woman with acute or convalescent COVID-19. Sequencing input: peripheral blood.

The CDR3 bases are TGCGCCAGCAGCCCCACTAGCGGGGGGGAAACCGGGGAGCTGTTTTTT. Its protein product is CASSPTSGGETGELFF. The chain couples TRBV5-1 to TRBJ2-2; 13 positions match TRBD2. Germline V gives CDR1 SGHRS, CDR2 YFSETQ. Trimming cost V 4 bases and J 5 bases; bases outside gene matches: 5. The CDR3 is made up of 16 amino acids.